A selection of T cell receptor beta chains follows, all from one sample in a study of blood T cell repertoires in COVID-19. Assay used: immunoSEQ multiplex PCR; TCRdb lists only in-frame clones, some missing. The table shows about 250,000 clones, with roughly four fifths occurring only once. The sample consisted of peripheral blood. All receptors derive from a man older than 75 with acute or convalescent COVID-19. Each CDR3 is given with its conserved first and last residue. A D gene is named only where the DNA matches it firmly. For some rows the clone size is stated as once, few or many, or as a class when expanded; others skip it.

TRBV27,TRBD1,TRBJ1-3,few,TGTGCCAGCAGTCCCTGGGGACAGGGCGGCCTAAGGGGAAACACCATATATTTT,CASSPWGQGGLRGNTIYF
TRBV19,-,TRBJ2-7,few,TGTGCCAGTAGTATGAGTGGTTACTCCTACGAGCAGTACTTC,CASSMSGYSYEQYF
TRBV24-1,TRBD1,TRBJ1-2,-,TGTGCCACCAGTGATTCAGGGGGATATGGCTACACCTTC,CATSDSGGYGYTF
TRBV19,TRBD1,TRBJ1-2,few,TGTGCCAGTGGCCCCCGGGACAGGTTCTCTGGCTACACCTTC,CASGPRDRFSGYTF
TRBV7-2,TRBD2,TRBJ2-7,-,TGTGCCAGCAGCATACTAGCGGGATCCTACGAGCAGTACTTC,CASSILAGSYEQYF
TRBV28,TRBD1,TRBJ2-7,-,TGTGCCAGCAGTTTATCGGGACAGGGGGTGCAGTACTTC,CASSLSGQGVQYF
TRBV2,-,TRBJ1-2,-,TGTGCCAGCAGTGGTGACTGGCCCCCCTATGGCTACACCTTC,CASSGDWPPYGYTF
TRBV18,TRBD1,TRBJ2-6,few,TGTGCCAGCTCACCTTCGACAGGGGGCTTTAGTGGGGCCAACGTCCTGACTTTC,CASSPSTGGFSGANVLTF
TRBV28,TRBD1,TRBJ2-7,-,TGTGCCAGCAGTTTATTACCGGTGGACAGGGTCCACGAGCAGTACTTC,CASSLLPVDRVHEQYF
TRBV2,-,TRBJ2-7,few,TGTGCCAGCAGTGAAGCAGCCCGAAGAGAGGACTTC,CASSEAARREDF
TRBV10-3,-,TRBJ2-7,few,TGTGCCTCCCGGGCGGGGATTTACGAGCAGTACTTC,CASRAGIYEQYF
TRBV6-5,TRBD1,TRBJ2-7,-,TGTGCCAGCAGTTATACCGGGACAGTCTCCTACGAGCAGTACTTC,CASSYTGTVSYEQYF
TRBV2,TRBD1,TRBJ1-3,-,TGTGCCAGCAGTGGGACAGGGGGCACTGGAAACACCATATATTTT,CASSGTGGTGNTIYF
TRBV10-3,-,TRBJ2-5,-,TGTGCCATCAGTGATCAAAATGAGCAAGAGACCCAGTACTTC,CAISDQNEQETQYF
TRBV13,-,TRBJ1-1,few,TGTGCCAGCAGGACCAGCAGGACTAGAAGCACTGAAGCTTTCTTT,CASRTSRTRSTEAFF
TRBV6-1,-,TRBJ1-5,-,TGTGCCAGCAGTGAGCCAGGGAGGAATCAGCCCCAGCATTTT,CASSEPGRNQPQHF
TRBV5-4,TRBD2,TRBJ2-1,once,TGTGCCAGCAGCCTCGGGACTAGCGGATCCTACAATGAGCAGTTCTTC,CASSLGTSGSYNEQFF
TRBV5-1,TRBD2,TRBJ2-2,-,TGCGCCAGCGGAGCGGGGGGCCTAAACACCGGGGAGCTGTTTTTT,CASGAGGLNTGELFF
TRBV6-6,TRBD1,TRBJ2-1,-,TGTGCCAGCAGTTACGACAGGGGGGTTGATGAGCAGTTCTTC,CASSYDRGVDEQFF
TRBV18,-,TRBJ1-3,-,TGTGCCAGCTCACCCTTCGGAAACACCATATATTTT,CASSPFGNTIYF
TRBV6-1,-,TRBJ2-1,once,TGTGCCAGCAGTGAAAGGGGCAGCTACAATGAGCAGTTCTTC,CASSERGSYNEQFF
TRBV29-1,TRBD2,TRBJ2-1,-,TGCAGCGTTGTTTGGTTAGCGGGAGGGCCCGACAATGAGCAGTTCTTC,CSVVWLAGGPDNEQFF
TRBV18,TRBD1,TRBJ1-1,-,TGTGCCAGCTCACGGGACAGGCCCTCGGTGAACACTGAAGCTTTCTTT,CASSRDRPSVNTEAFF
TRBV24-1,-,TRBJ2-5,-,TGTGCCACCAGTGCCGGCGAGATCCTAGTAGAGACCCAGTACTTC,CATSAGEILVETQYF